These 13 T cell receptor beta chains came from one sample sequenced in a study of OX40 agonist ivuxolimab in advanced cancers. Some clones are missing from TCRdb's copy, which holds only in-frame ones; the method was immunoSEQ multiplex PCR. The data show 20,000 to 25,000 clones, roughly three quarters seen once. The specimen was CD4+ or CD8+ T cells sorted from blood, collected in a trial of the OX40 agonist ivuxolimab. These receptor sequences come from an adult with an advanced solid tumor such as melanoma, head and neck, liver or kidney cancer.

V is TRBV5-4 and J is TRBJ2-7; TRBD1 or TRBD2 may be the D gene (6 bases each). Between the trimmed V and J ends, which lost 4 bases and 4 bases, there was a span of 18 bases. Germline CDR1 and CDR2: SGHNT and YYREEE (reference sequence). The CDR3 length is 15 residues. The CDR3 is CASSEKDGGGYEQYF. The CDR3 DNA is TGTGCCAGCAGCGAGAAGGACGGAGGGGGTTACGAGCAGTACTTC.

The genes are TRBV7-3 and TRBJ2-3; D unclear. Trimming pared 2 bases from V and 6 bases from J, leaving 15 bases between. Germline CDR1 is SGHTA and CDR2 is FQGTGA. The CDR3 runs to 15 residues. As DNA, the CDR3 is TGTGCCAGCAGCTTATCGGCCGCTTTTGAGGATACGCAGTATTTT. Protein product: CASSLSAAFEDTQYF.

The chain carries TRBV21-1 and TRBJ1-2; TRBD1 is the table's D call, not checked against the DNA. TRBV21-1 is a pseudogene segment. The CDR3 sequence is 16 residues long. The CDR3 is CASRGNGGPFVSGYTF. The CDR3 DNA follows: TGTGCCAGCAGGGGGAATGGGGGCCCCTTCGTTTCTGGCTACACCTTC.

The chain links TRBV2 to TRBJ2-1, with a weak D call TRBD2 (6 bases). CDR3 length equals 16 residues. CDR1 is SNHLY and CDR2 is FYNNEI in the germline V gene. Trimming took off 4 bases at V and 1 base at J, with 14 bases between the two ends. Here the CDR3 DNA reads TGTGCCAGCAGTGCCTCCGGGGGTAGGTCCTACAATGAGCAGTTCTTC. Its translation: CASSASGGRSYNEQFF.

The rearrangement links TRBV5-1 to TRBJ2-2; D unclear. V was clipped by 0 bases and J by 8 bases, with 5 bases between them. The germline V gene encodes CDR1 SGHRS and CDR2 YFSETQ. The CDR3 has 12 residues. The CDR3 protein is CASSLAGGELFF. CDR3 sequence (DNA): TGCGCCAGCAGCTTGGCTGGGGGGGAGCTGTTTTTT.

This sequence joins TRBV7-2 and TRBJ2-5, with TRBD2 matching over 8 bases. With 6 bases clipped from V and 5 bases from J, the junction kept 8 bases outside the gene matches. This CDR3 is 14 amino acids long. Germline CDR1 is SGHTA and CDR2 is FQGNSA. This chain's CDR3 is CASSRGGLLETQYF. The CDR3 nucleotides read TGTGCCAGCAGTCGCGGGGGGCTTCTGGAGACCCAGTACTTC.

The chain joins TRBV29-1 to TRBJ1-2; D not certain. CDR1 and CDR2 (germline): SQVTM, ANQGSEA. Trimming removed 7 bases from V and 4 bases from J, with 13 bases in between. The length of the CDR3 is 12 residues. The CDR3 DNA is TGCAGCGCCCGAGAGGGTTCCTATGGCTACACCTTC. It translates to CSAREGSYGYTF.

The V gene is TRBV4-1, the J gene TRBJ1-3, with D unresolved. There are 17 residues in the CDR3. Per germline, CDR1 MGHRA and CDR2 YSYEKL. The V and J ends lost 3 bases and 4 bases respectively, with 19 bases between them. For the CDR3, the DNA is TGCGCCAGCAGCCATTCCCTCCGACGGTCTAAAGGAAACACCATATATTTT. Translation gives CASSHSLRRSKGNTIYF.

This clone was seen more than once but under ten times. The V gene is TRBV2, the J gene TRBJ1-5, with 7 bases fitting TRBD1. CDR1 SNHLY and CDR2 FYNNEI come from the germline V gene. The CDR3 covers 16 residues. J gave up 0 bases and V 4 bases, and 6 bases lay outside the gene matches. The CDR3 reads CASSGDSAYSNQPQHF. DNA for the CDR3: TGTGCCAGCAGTGGGGACAGCGCGTATAGCAATCAGCCCCAGCATTTT. Full variable domain (rest looked up from reference TRBV2 and TRBJ1-5): EPEVTQTPSHQVTQMGQEVILRCVPISNHLYFYWYRQILGQKVEFLVSFYNNEISEKSEIFDDQFSVERPDGSNFTLKIRSTKLEDSAMYFCASSGDSAYSNQPQHFGDGTRLSIL.

This rearrangement joins TRBV6-1 to TRBJ2-7, with a weak D call TRBD1 (5 bases). Trimming took off 6 bases at V and 6 bases at J, with 12 bases between the two ends. The CDR3 runs to 12 residues. CDR1 MNHNS and CDR2 SASEGT come from the germline V gene. The CDR3 spells CASRGPGREQYF. Here the CDR3 DNA reads TGTGCCAGCAGGGGGCCGGGTCGCGAGCAGTACTTC.

By sample fraction, this clone is medium-sized. The chain employs TRBV19 and TRBJ2-7; TRBD1 agrees at 8 bases. V lost 4 bases and J lost 4; bases outside the gene matches: 12. Germline CDR1 reads LNHDA; CDR2 reads SQIVND (reference sequence). The CDR3 is 16 residues long. CDR3 loop: CASSTEIRGRPYEQYF. The DNA of the CDR3 is TGTGCCAGTAGTACGGAGATCAGGGGGCGACCGTACGAGCAGTACTTC.

The chain has TRBV15 and TRBJ1-2; possible D gene TRBD1, 6 bases. Germline V gene sequence: CDR1 LNHNV, CDR2 YYDKDF (reference sequence). This CDR3 is 15 amino acids long. The ends were cut back, 1 base at V and 2 bases at J, with 11 bases in the middle. The CDR3 bases are TGTGCCACCAGCAGAGGCGGGACATACAACTATGGCTACACCTTC. It encodes CATSRGGTYNYGYTF.

The chain employs TRBV18 and TRBJ1-2; D perhaps matches TRBD1 (5 bases). The V end lost 3 bases, the J end lost 4 bases, and 15 bases lay between the germline ends. Germline lookup yields CDR1 KGHSH and CDR2 LQKENI. The CDR3 runs 15 residues. This chain's CDR3 is CASSPSGRDLYGYTF. The DNA for the CDR3 is TGTGCCAGCTCACCTTCGGGGCGGGACCTCTATGGCTACACCTTC.